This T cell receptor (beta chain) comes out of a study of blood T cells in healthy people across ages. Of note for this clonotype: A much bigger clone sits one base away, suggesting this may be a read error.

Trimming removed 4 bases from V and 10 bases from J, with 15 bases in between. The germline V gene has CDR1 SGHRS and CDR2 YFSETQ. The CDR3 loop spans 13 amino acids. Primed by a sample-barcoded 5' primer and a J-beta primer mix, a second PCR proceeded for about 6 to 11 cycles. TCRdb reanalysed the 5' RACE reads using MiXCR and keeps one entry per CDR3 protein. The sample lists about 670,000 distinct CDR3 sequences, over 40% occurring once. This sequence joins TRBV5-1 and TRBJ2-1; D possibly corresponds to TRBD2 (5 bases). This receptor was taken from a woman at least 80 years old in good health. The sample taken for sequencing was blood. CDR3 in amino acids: CASSPVGVKEQFF. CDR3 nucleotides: TGCGCCAGCAGCCCGGTCGGGGTCAAGGAGCAGTTCTTC. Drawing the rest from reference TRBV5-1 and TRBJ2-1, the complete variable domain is KAGVTQTPRYLIKTRGQQVTLSCSPISGHRSVSWYQQTPGQGLQFLFEYFSETQRNKGNFPGRFSGRQFSNSRSEMNVSTLELGDSALYLCASSPVGVKEQFFGPGTRLTVL.